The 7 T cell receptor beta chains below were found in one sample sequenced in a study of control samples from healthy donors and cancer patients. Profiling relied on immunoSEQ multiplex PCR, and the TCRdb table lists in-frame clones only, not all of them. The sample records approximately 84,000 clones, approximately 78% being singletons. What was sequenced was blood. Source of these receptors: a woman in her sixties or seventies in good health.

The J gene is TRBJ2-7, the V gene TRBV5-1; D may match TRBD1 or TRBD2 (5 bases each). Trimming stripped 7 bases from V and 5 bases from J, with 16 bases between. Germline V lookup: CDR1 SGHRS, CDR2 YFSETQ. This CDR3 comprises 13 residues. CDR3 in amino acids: CASSRDTRDEQYF. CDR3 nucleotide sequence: TGCGCCAGCTCCAGGGATACTAGAGACGAGCAGTACTTC.

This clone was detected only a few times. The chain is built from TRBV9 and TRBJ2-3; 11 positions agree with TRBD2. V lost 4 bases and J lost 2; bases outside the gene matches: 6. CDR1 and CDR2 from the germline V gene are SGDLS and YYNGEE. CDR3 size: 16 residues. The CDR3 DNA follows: TGTGCCAGCAGCAGATCTAGCGGGGGGACCACAGATACGCAGTATTTT. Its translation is CASSRSSGGTTDTQYF.

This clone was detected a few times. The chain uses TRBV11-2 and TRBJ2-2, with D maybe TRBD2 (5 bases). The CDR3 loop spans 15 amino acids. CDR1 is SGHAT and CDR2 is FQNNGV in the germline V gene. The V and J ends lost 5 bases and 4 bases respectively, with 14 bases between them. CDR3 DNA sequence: TGTGCCAGCAGCCTCCGGACGGGGATCACCGGGGAGCTGTTTTTT. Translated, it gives CASSLRTGITGELFF.

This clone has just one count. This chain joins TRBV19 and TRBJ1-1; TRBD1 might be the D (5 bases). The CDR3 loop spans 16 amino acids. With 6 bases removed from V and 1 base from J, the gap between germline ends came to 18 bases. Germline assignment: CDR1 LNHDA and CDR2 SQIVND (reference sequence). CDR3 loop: CASRPLGPATNTEAFF. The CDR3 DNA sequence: TGTGCCAGTAGGCCATTGGGGCCTGCCACGAACACTGAAGCTTTCTTT.

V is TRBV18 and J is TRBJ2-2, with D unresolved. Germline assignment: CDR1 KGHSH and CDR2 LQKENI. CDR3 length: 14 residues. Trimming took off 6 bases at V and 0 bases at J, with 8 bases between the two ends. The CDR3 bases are TGTGCCAGCTCCGACAAGTCGAACACCGGGGAGCTGTTTTTT. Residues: CASSDKSNTGELFF.

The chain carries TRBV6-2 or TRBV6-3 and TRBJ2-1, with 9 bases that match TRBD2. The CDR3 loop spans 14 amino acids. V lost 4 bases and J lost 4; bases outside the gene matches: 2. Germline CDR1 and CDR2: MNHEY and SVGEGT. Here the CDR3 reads CASSSTSGYNEQFF. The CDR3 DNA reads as TGTGCCAGCAGTTCGACTAGCGGTTACAATGAGCAGTTCTTC.

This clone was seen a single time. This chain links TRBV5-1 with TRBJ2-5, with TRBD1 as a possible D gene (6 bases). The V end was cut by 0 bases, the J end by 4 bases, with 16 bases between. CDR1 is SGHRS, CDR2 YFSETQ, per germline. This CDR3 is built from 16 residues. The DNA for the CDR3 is TGCGCCAGCAGCTTGGCTGGGGGCAGGGGAGCAGAGACCCAGTACTTC. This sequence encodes CASSLAGGRGAETQYF.